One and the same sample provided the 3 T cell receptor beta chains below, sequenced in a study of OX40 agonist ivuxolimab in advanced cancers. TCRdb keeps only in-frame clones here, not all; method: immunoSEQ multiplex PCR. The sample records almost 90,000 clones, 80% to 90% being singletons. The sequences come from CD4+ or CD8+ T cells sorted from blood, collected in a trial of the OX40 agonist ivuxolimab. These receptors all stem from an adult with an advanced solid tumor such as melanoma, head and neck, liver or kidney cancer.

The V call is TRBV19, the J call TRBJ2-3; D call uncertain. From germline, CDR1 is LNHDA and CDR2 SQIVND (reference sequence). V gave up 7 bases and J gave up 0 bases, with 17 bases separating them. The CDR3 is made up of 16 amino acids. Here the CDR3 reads CASTAGPPASTDTQYF. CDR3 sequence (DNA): TGTGCCAGTACCGCCGGACCACCGGCTAGCACAGATACGCAGTATTTT.

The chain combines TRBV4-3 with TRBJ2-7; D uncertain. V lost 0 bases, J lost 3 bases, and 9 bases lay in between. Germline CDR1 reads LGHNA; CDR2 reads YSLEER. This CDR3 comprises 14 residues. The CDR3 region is CASSQEQLFYEQYF. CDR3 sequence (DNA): TGCGCCAGCAGCCAAGAGCAACTATTCTACGAGCAGTACTTC.

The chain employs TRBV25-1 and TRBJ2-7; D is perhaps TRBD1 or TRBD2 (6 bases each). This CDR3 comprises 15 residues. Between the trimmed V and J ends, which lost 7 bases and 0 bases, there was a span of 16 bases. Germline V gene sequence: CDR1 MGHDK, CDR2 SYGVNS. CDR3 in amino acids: CASTERGECSYEQYF. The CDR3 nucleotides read TGTGCCAGCACCGAGAGGGGGGAGTGCTCCTACGAGCAGTACTTC.